This TCR beta chain was sequenced during a study of tumor-infiltrating lymphocytes in oesophageal squamous cell carcinoma. The germline CDR1 and CDR2 sequences are SGHTA and FQGNSA. The CDR3 consists of 14 residues. Trimming removed 3 bases at V and 1 base at J, with 10 bases between. This clonotype is judged medium-sized. TCRdb independently ran MiXCR on the PCR reads; one entry per CDR3 protein. Of roughly 21,000 distinct CDR3 sequences listed, more than 30% are singletons. The J gene is TRBJ2-7, the V gene TRBV7-2, with D possibly being TRBD1 (6 bases). This TCR was sampled from a male donor with esophageal squamous cell carcinoma. Material for sequencing was esophageal tumor tissue. Written as DNA, the CDR3 is TGTGCCAGCAGCTTCGACAGGCTATCCTACGAGCAGTACTTC. It yields the protein CASSFDRLSYEQYF.